The clone carrying this T cell receptor beta chain showed up many times. What it binds is not known. TCRdb re-called the 5' RACE reads through MiXCR, storing one row per CDR3 protein. The sample yields about 69,000 distinct CDR3 sequences, under 5.5% seen once. This entry is derived from a study of CD8 T cells in ankylosing spondylitis. The CDR3 runs to 13 residues. Germline-derived CDR1 and CDR2 are MNHEY and SVGAGI. V lost 0 bases and J 5 bases, leaving 4 bases between the germline ends. Study findings and constraints: Characteristic of ankylosing spondylitis blood, it appeared, was a TCR beta motif comprising several highly homologous variants. There was reportedly significant enrichment of clones that were disease-linked in matched ankylosing spondylitis synovial fluid.

The chain links TRBV6-5 to TRBJ2-2; D is unresolved. This clonotype was obtained from a male donor with ankylosing spondylitis or in good health (not recorded which). The source material was blood, either unsorted or a sorted T cell fraction (not recorded which). The DNA for the CDR3 is TGTGCCAGCAGTTACTCTAGGACCGGGGAGCTGTTTTTT. Amino acids: CASSYSRTGELFF.